Sequencing of this T cell receptor beta chain was carried out in a study of OX40 agonist ivuxolimab in advanced cancers. At the level of the study: It was permissible to have had prior anti-PD-1, anti-PD-L1 or anti-CTLA-4 therapy, and around 40% had some.

CDR1 and CDR2 (germline): LGHNA, YNFKEQ. Trimming stripped 3 bases from V and 2 bases from J, with 12 bases between. The CDR3 is made up of 15 amino acids. Generated by immunoSEQ multiplex PCR, the TCRdb table keeps only in-frame clones and is missing some. The sample holds fewer than 65,000 clones, approximately 90% seen once. The source of this sequence is an adult with an advanced solid tumor such as melanoma, head and neck, liver or kidney cancer. The chain combines TRBV4-2 with TRBJ2-3, with a possible D match to TRBD2 (5 bases). The sequences come from CD4+ or CD8+ T cells sorted from blood, collected in a trial of the OX40 agonist ivuxolimab. CDR3 amino acids: CASSQTGGHTDTQYF. In DNA form, the CDR3 reads TGTGCCAGCAGCCAGACCGGAGGCCACACAGATACGCAGTATTTT.